A single sample gave rise to the 10 T cell receptor beta chains below, sequenced in a study of cytomegalovirus exposure and HLA in healthy donors (dated by TCRdb to about 2017). Library method: the immunoSEQ multiplex PCR assay. For the multiplex PCR, a mixture combining 60 forward primers for TCR Vbeta segments and 13 reverse primers for TCR Jbeta segments was used. This immuneACCESS table, as held by TCRdb, lists in-frame sequences with V and J called but not all clones. Of the missing ones, under half trace to an unresolved V gene in checked studies; the others have no known cause. The sample table lists about 190,000 clones, more than 75% of them with a count of one. 2% to 3% of the sample lies in the top ten. Sequencing used PBMCs. All receptors derive from a woman between 45 and 65 years old in good health and CMV-seropositive.

The gene calls are TRBV5-1 and TRBJ1-4; TRBD1 is a possible D gene (5 bases). Germline values: CDR1 SGHRS, CDR2 YFSETQ. CDR3 size: 14 residues. The V end lost 6 bases, the J end lost 8 bases, and 17 bases lay between the germline ends. The CDR3 is CASTSGGVGEKLFF. The CDR3 DNA is TGCGCCAGCACCTCGGGAGGGGTTGGAGAAAAACTGTTTTTT.

The chain has TRBV29-1 and TRBJ2-1; TRBD2 might be the D (6 bases). Trimming removed 3 bases from V and 4 bases from J, with 13 bases in between. Germline V CDR1 and CDR2: SQVTM, ANQGSEA. This CDR3 has 14 residues. CDR3 amino acids: CSVEWGERYNEQFF. CDR3 nucleotides: TGCAGCGTTGAGTGGGGGGAACGGTACAATGAGCAGTTCTTC.

This clone appeared a single time. The chain couples TRBV6-1 to TRBJ2-3, with 9 bases matching TRBD1. Germline CDR1 MNHNS, CDR2 SASEGT. This CDR3 is built from 15 residues. Trimming removed 6 bases from V and 6 bases from J; junction bases left unmatched: 10. The CDR3 loop reads CASSPSGTGWDTQYF. Here the CDR3 DNA reads TGTGCCAGCAGCCCTAGTGGGACAGGGTGGGATACGCAGTATTTT.

The genes are TRBV6-6 and TRBJ1-2; D not certain. Trimming removed 2 bases from V and 2 bases from J, with 12 bases in between. In germline, CDR1 is MNHNY, CDR2 SVGAGI (reference sequence). The CDR3 is 15 residues long. In DNA form, the CDR3 reads TGTGCCAGCAGTTACCCACTGGCAGGAAACTATGGCTACACCTTC. Its translation is CASSYPLAGNYGYTF.

The table lists this clone with a count of one. This chain links TRBV9 with TRBJ2-7, with TRBD1 as a possible D gene (5 bases). CDR3 length equals 15 residues. Germline-derived CDR1 and CDR2 are SGDLS and YYNGEE. The germline V and J ends were trimmed by 4 bases and 0 bases, with 14 bases remaining between them. The CDR3 region has the DNA TGTGCCAGCAGCCCCCTGGGGCAGATCTCCTACGAGCAGTACTTC. It yields the protein CASSPLGQISYEQYF. The full variable domain, with the rest looked up from reference TRBV9 and TRBJ2-7, is DSGVTQTPKHLITATGQRVTLRCSPRSGDLSVYWYQQSLDQGLQFLIQYYNGEERAKGNILERFSAQQFPDLHSELNLSSLELGDSALYFCASSPLGQISYEQYFGPGTRLTVT.

The chain recombines TRBV5-1 with TRBJ2-1, with 7 bases that match TRBD1. From germline, CDR1 is SGHRS and CDR2 YFSETQ. The CDR3 is 15 amino acids. The V gene end was trimmed by 6 bases and the J gene end by 4 bases; junction bases not matched to a gene: 10. CDR3: CASTPDRAAYNEQFF. The CDR3 DNA follows: TGCGCCAGCACCCCTGACAGGGCGGCATACAATGAGCAGTTCTTC.

The chain is built from TRBV7-2 and TRBJ1-4, with 7 bases matching TRBD1. V shed 1 base and J 10 bases; nucleotides not matched to a gene: 12. The CDR3 is 16 amino acids. Per germline, CDR1 SGHTA and CDR2 FQGNSA. Here the CDR3 DNA reads TGTGCCAGCAGCTTAGAATTGGGAAGACAGGGAGGAAAACTGTTTTTT. Translation gives CASSLELGRQGGKLFF.

The chain uses TRBV27 and TRBJ2-7, with a possible D match to TRBD1 (5 bases). The germline V gene encodes CDR1 MNHEY and CDR2 SMNVEV (reference sequence). Trimming pared 0 bases from V and 0 bases from J, leaving 12 bases between. CDR3 length: 16 amino acids. The DNA for the CDR3 is TGTGCCAGCAGTTTATCGAGGACACGGAGCTCCTACGAGCAGTACTTC. Amino acids: CASSLSRTRSSYEQYF.

The rearrangement uses TRBV6-6 and TRBJ1-5, with 8 bases matching TRBD1. Germline V lookup: CDR1 MNHNY, CDR2 SVGAGI (reference sequence). CDR3 length: 16 residues. The trim removed 2 bases at V and 0 bases at J, leaving 3 bases unmatched. The CDR3 is CASSYGTGYSNQPQHF. The CDR3 nucleotides read TGTGCCAGCAGTTACGGGACAGGCTATAGCAATCAGCCCCAGCATTTT.

The V and J genes are TRBV28 and TRBJ1-3, with TRBD1 identical over 9 bases. The CDR3 runs to 16 residues. Germline V gene sequence: CDR1 MDHEN, CDR2 SYDVKM. V trimming: 3 bases; J trimming: 0 bases; junction bases outside the gene matches: 3. The CDR3 sequence: CASSLGQGVSGNTIYF. The CDR3 bases are TGTGCCAGCAGTTTGGGACAGGGTGTCTCTGGAAACACCATATATTTT. The variable domain in full, with the rest retrieved from reference TRBV28 and TRBJ1-3, is DVKVTQSSRYLVKRTGEKVFLECVQDMDHENMFWYRQDPGLGLRLIYFSYDVKMKEKGDIPEGYSVSREKKERFSLILESASTNQTSMYLCASSLGQGVSGNTIYFGEGSWLTVV.